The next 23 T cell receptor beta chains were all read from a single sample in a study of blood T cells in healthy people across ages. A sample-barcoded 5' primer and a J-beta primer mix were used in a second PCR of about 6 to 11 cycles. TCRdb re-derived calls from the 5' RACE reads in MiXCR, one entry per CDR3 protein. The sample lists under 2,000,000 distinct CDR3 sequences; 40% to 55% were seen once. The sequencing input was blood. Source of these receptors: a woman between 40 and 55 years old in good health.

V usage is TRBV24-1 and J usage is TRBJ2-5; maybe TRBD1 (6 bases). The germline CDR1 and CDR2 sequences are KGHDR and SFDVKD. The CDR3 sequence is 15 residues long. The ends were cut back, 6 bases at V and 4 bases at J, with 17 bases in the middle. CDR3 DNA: TGTGCCACCAGTTTGGCCCTAGGGGGAAGAGAGACCCAGTACTTC. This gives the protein CATSLALGGRETQYF.

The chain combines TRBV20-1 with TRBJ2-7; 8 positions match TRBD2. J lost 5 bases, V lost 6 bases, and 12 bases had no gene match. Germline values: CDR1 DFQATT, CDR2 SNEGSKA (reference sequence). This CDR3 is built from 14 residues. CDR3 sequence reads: CSAYTTGGLNEQYF. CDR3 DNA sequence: TGCAGTGCCTACACAACGGGGGGGCTGAACGAGCAGTACTTC.

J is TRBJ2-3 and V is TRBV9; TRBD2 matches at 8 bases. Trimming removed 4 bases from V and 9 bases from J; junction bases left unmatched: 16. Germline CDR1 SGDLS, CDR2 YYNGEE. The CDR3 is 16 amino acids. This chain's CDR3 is CASSPSRGGALETQYF. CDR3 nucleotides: TGTGCCAGCAGCCCTTCCCGGGGGGGGGCATTGGAAACGCAGTATTTT.

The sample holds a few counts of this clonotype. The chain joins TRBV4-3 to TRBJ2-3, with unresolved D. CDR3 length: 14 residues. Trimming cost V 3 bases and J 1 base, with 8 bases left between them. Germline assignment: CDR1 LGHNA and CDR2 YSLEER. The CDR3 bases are TGCGCCAGCAGCCAGAGTATTGGCACAGATACGCAGTATTTT. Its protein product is CASSQSIGTDTQYF.

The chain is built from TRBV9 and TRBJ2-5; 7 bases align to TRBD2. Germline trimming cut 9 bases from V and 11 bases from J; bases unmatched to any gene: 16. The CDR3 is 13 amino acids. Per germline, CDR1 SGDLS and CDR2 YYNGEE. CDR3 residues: CATGGGAGGEQYF. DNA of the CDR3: TGTGCCACTGGGGGAGGGGCTGGGGGTGAGCAGTACTTC.

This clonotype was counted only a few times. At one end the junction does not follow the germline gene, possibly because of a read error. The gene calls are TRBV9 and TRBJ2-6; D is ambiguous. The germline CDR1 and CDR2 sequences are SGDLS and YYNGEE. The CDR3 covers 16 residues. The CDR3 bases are TGTGCCAGCAGCGCCACAAGGCTCTCTGGGACCAACGTCCTGACTTTC. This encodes CASSATRLSGTNVLTF. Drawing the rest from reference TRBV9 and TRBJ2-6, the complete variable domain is DSGVTQTPKHLITATGQRVTLRCSPRSGDLSVYWYQQSLDQGLQFLIQYYNGEERAKGNILERFSAQQFPDLHSELNLSSLELGDSALYFCASSATRLSGTNVLTFGAGSRLTVL.

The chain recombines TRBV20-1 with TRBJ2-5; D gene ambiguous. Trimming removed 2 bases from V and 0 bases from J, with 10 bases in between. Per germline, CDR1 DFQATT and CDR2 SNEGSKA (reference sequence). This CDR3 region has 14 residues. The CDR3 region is CSARNPRDQETQYF. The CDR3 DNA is TGCAGTGCTAGAAACCCACGGGACCAAGAGACCCAGTACTTC.

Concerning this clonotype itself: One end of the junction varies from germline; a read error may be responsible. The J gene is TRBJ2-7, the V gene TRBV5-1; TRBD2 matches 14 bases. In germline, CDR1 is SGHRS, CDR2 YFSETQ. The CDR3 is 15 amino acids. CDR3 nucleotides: TGCGTCAGCAGCTTGGGGACTAGCGGGAGCTACGAGCAGTACTTC. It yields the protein CVSSLGTSGSYEQYF.

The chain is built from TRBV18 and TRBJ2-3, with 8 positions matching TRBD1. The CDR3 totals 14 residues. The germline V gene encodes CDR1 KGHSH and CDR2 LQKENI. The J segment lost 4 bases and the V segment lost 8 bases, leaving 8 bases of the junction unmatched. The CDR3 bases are TGTGCCAGCAGACAGGGGTTCGGTGCAGATACGCAGTATTTT. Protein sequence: CASRQGFGADTQYF.

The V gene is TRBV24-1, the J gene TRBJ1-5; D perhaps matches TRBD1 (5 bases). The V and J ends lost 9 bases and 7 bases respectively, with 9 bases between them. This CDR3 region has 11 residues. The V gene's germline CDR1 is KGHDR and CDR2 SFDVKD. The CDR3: CATGAGQPQHF. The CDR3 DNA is TGTGCCACCGGGGCCGGGCAGCCCCAGCATTTT.

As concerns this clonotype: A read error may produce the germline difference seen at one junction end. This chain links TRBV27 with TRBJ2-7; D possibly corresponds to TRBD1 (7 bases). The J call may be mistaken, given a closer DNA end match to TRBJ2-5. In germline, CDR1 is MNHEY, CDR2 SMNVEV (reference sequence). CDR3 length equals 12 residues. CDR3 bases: TGTACCAGCAAGATTCAGGGGGGGACCCAGTACTTC. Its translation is CTSKIQGGTQYF.

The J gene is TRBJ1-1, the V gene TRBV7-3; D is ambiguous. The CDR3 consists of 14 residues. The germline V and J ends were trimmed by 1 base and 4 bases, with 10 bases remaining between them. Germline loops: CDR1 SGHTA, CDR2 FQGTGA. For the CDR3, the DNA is TGTGCCAGCAGCTTAAAGGTAGTGGGCACTGAAGCTTTCTTT. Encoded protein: CASSLKVVGTEAFF.

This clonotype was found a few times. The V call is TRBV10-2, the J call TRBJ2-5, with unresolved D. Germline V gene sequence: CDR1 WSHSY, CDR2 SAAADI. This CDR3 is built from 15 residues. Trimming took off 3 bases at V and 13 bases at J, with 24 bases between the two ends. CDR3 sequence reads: CASSDQTGRANQWYF. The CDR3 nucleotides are TGCGCCAGCAGTGACCAAACCGGCCGGGCCAACCAGTGGTACTTC.

As DNA, the CDR3 is TGTGCCAGCAGCCAAACTAGGGACAGCAAAAACATTCAGTACTTC. Translating it yields CASSQTRDSKNIQYF. This chain uses TRBV3-1 with TRBJ2-4; TRBD1 matches 7 bases. Germline-derived CDR1 and CDR2 are LGHDT and YNNKEL (reference sequence). The CDR3 extends over 15 amino acids. V trimming: 2 bases; J trimming: 3 bases; junction bases outside the gene matches: 4.

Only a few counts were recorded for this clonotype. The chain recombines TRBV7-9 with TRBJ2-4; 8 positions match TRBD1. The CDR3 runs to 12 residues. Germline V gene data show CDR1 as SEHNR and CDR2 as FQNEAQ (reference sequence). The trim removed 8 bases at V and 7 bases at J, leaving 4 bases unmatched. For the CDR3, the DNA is TGTGCCAGCGATACAGGGGGGAACATTCAGTACTTC. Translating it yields CASDTGGNIQYF.

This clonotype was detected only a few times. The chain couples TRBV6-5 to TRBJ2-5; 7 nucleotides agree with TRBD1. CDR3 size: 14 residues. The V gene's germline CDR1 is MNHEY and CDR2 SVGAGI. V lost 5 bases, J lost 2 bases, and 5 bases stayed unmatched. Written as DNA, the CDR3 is TGTGCCAGCAGTGACGCACAGGGGCAAGAGACCCAGTACTTC. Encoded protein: CASSDAQGQETQYF.

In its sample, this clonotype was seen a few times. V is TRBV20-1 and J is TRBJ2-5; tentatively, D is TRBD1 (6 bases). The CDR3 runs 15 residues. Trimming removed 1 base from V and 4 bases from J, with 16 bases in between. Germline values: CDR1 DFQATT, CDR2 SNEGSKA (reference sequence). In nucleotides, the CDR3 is TGCAGTGCTAGAGGGAATCAGGGGATAGGAGAGACCCAGTACTTC. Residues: CSARGNQGIGETQYF.

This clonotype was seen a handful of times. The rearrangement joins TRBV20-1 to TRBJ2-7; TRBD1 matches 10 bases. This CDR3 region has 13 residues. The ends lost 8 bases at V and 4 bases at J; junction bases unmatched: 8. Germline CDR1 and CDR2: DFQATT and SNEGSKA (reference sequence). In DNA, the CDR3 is TGCAGTACACCGGGACAGGGGACTTACGAGCAGTACTTC. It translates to CSTPGQGTYEQYF.

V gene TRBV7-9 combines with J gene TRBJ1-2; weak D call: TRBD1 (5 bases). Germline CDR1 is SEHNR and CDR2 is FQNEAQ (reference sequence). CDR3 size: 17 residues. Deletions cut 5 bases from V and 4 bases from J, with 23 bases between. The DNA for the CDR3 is TGTGCCAGCAGCCGGAAGGCCGGGGCCCAGGGTAGCTATGGCTACACCTTC. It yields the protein CASSRKAGAQGSYGYTF.

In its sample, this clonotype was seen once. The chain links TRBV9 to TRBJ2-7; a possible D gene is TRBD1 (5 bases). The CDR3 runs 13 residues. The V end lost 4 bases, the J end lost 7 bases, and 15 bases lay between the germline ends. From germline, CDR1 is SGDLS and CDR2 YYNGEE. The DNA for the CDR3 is TGTGCCAGCAGCACTGGTGACGCAGGGGAGCAGTACTTC. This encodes CASSTGDAGEQYF.

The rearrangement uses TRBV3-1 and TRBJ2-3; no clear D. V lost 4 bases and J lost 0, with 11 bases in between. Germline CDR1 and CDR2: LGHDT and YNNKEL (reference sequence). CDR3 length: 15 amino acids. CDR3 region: CASSRDIRSTDTQYF. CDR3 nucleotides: TGTGCCAGCAGCCGAGATATTCGGAGCACAGATACGCAGTATTTT.

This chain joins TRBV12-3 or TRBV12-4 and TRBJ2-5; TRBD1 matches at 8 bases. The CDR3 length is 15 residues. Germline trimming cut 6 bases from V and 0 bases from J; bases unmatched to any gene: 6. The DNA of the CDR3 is TGTGCCAGCAGCCCCGTGGACAGGGACCAAGAGACCCAGTACTTC. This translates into CASSPVDRDQETQYF.

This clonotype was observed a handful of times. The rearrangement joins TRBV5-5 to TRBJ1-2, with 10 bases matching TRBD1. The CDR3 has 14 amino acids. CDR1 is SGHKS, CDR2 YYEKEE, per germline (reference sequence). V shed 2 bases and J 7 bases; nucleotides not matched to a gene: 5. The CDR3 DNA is TGTGCCAGCAGCTTAGACAGGGGGCTGCCTGGCTACACCTTC. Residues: CASSLDRGLPGYTF.